This paragraph reports one T cell receptor (beta chain). This clonotype was counted only a few times. The antigen it binds to is not known. Nothing much larger sits one base from this clone, and base qualities are not available. The data derive from a study of T-cell memory formation after mild COVID-19 listed by TCRdb under 2021. About the investigation overall: TCR sequence clusters from the two donors were found to be largely donor specific. In a couple of donors, T-cell clones that expanded and contracted after mild COVID-19 were followed by sequencing TCRalpha and TCRbeta repertoires longitudinally. Two young, previously healthy adult volunteers made up the cohort, one male and one female. Here is what the overall study found, with its caveats: Whether the second-wave clones peaking on day 37 were SARS-CoV-2 specific was not confirmed. Some responding clones were detected in pre-infection memory, suggesting pre-existing cross-reactive memory T cells joined the SARS-CoV-2 response. Balanced CD4/CD8 phenotypes were observed for clones contracting from day 15 to 85, whereas a bias towards CD4+ was observed for a second wave of clones expanding from day 15 to 37. Contracting CD4+ clones turned up mainly in the CM and EM memory subsets, whereas EMRA was where CD8+ clones were enriched. Only two mild cases were covered by the study, and larger cohorts that include severe cases with pre-infection samples were considered necessary.

Sequencing relied on an Illumina NovaSeq 6000. TCRalpha and TCRbeta cDNA libraries were constructed by 5'RACE with constant-segment primers, with sample barcodes and unique molecular identifiers being introduced. Trizol reagent was used to extract RNA from every sample. Library amplification was performed in two PCR steps, and a second sample barcode and Illumina TruSeq adapters were introduced in the second step. The libraries were sequenced on an Illumina NovaSeq using 2 x 150 bp paired-end reads. The paper's processing steps were these. Reads were demultiplexed and collapsed into UMI-guided consensus sequences with migec v1.2.7. With mixcr v2.1.11, UMI consensuses were aligned to TRA and TRB V and J templates and assembled into clonotypes. A clonotype was counted as expanded or contracted only when both edgeR and NoisET called the clonotype significant, with the noise models trained on biological replicates. For edgeR calls, the thresholds were a false discovery rate-adjusted p below 0.01 and a log2 fold-change of 1. As an exploratory analysis of dynamics, PCA with hierarchical clustering was applied to max-normalized trajectories of the 1000 most abundant clonotypes. Separately sequenced CD4+ and CD8+ repertoires were used to assign the CD4 or CD8 phenotype of responding clones. TCRdb cleaned the public reads at Q25 with fastp, built clones with MiXCR and kept in-frame beta chains. Entries are consolidated by CDR3 protein sequence, retaining the most common genes and DNA. TCRdb, not the authors, supplied the V and J calls. The sample has about 400,000 distinct CDR3 sequences on record, less than 25% of them singletons. Together, the top ten hold around 12% of the sample.

CDR1 and CDR2, looked up from the germline V gene, are SNHLY and FYNNEI. Spanning cysteine to phenylalanine, the CDR3 consists of 12 amino acids. Just CDR3 DNA is preserved here, 36 bases in frame from base 1. The V and J ends are trimmed by 5 bases and 13 bases, leaving 12 bases between them. Ficoll-Paque density gradient centrifugation was the method used to isolate PBMCs. The source of this sequence is an adult woman who had mild COVID-19 (a few samples of this study predate the infection). The sample titles of this study are shuffled in the database, so cell type and time point are left out; the donor was told from shared clones. Rearrangement joined TRBV2 to TRBJ1-6; the D gene lacks a confident call. Input material: PBMCs or a T cell subset sorted from them (not recorded which). The sequenced DNA is TGTGCCAGCAGTCGAACATCGCATCCCCTCCACTTT. This is translated as CASSRTSHPLHF.